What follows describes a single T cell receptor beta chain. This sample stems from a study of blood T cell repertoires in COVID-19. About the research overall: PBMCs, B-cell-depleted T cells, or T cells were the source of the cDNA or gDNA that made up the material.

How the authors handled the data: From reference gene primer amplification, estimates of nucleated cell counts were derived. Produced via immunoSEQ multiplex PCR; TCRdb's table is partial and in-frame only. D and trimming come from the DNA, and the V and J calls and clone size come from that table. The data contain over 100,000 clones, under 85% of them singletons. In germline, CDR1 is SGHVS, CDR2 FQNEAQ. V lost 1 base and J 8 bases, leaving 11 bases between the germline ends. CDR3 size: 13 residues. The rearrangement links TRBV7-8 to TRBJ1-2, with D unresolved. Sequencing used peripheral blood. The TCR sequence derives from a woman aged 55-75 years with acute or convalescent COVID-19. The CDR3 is CASSLDTDSGYTF. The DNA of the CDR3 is TGTGCCAGCAGCTTAGACACAGATTCGGGCTACACCTTC.